This T cell receptor beta chain was sequenced during a study of blood T cells in healthy people across ages. Each sample had at least 6 million PBMCs isolated. CDR1 and CDR2 (germline): ENHRY, SYGVKD. The CDR3 is 15 residues long. Trimming removed 11 bases from V and 2 bases from J; junction bases left unmatched: 13. A J-beta primer mix and a sample-barcoded 5' primer were used in a second PCR of roughly 7 to 12 cycles. TCRdb itself ran the 5' RACE reads through MiXCR, one entry per CDR3 protein. Of approximately 880,000 distinct CDR3 sequences listed, around 48% were seen once; the top ten hold 13%. For this clonotype: Its antigen is unknown.

Findings and caveats of the study: Diversity figures derived from one million T cells were judged to underestimate the true value.

This sequence was found in a man under 40 in good health. Sequences were obtained from blood. The V gene is TRBV10-3, the J gene TRBJ2-5; 8 nucleotides match TRBD2. Here the CDR3 reads CALSPGAGVQETQYF. The CDR3 DNA reads TGTGCCTTATCACCCGGAGCGGGGGTACAAGAGACCCAGTACTTC.